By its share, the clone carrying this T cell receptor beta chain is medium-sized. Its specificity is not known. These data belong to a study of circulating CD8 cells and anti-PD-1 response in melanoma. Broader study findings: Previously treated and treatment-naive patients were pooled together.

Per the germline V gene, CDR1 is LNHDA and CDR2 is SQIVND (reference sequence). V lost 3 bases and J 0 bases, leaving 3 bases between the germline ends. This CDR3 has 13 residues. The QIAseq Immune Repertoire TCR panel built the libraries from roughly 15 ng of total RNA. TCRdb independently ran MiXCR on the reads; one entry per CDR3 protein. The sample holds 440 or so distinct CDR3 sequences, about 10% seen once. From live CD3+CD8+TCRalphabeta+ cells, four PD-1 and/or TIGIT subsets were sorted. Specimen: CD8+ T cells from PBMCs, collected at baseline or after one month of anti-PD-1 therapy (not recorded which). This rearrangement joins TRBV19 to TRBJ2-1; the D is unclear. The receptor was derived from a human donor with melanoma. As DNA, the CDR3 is TGTGCCAGTAGTATTGCCTCCTACAATGAGCAGTTCTTC. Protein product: CASSIASYNEQFF.